The present T cell receptor (beta chain) was sequenced within a study of T cells in Graves' hyperthyroidism and ophthalmopathy. Study background: Before treatment of any kind, peripheral blood was taken at initial diagnosis.

Germline loops: CDR1 MNHEY, CDR2 SVGEGT. CDR3 size: 15 residues. The germline V and J ends were trimmed by 7 bases and 3 bases, with 19 bases remaining between them. Clinical symptoms, serum thyroxine, TRAb, thyroid ultrasound and orbital computed tomography established diagnosis. It was RNA transcripts that yielded the amplified TCR beta CDR3 regions. First-round RT-PCR with HTBI primers amplified the TCR CDR3 region. TCRdb analysed the multiplex PCR reads with MiXCR anew, one entry per CDR3 protein. The sample comprises 800,000 or so distinct CDR3 sequences, 38% of which are singletons, and roughly 8.3% rests with the top ten. Study-wide points: Clonotypes that were expanded in thyroid above 0.001 mostly appeared in blood too. Ophthalmopathy was identified by the model a median about six months ahead of onset.

This clonotype was detected only a few times. Its specificity is unknown. This chain connects TRBV6-2 or TRBV6-3 to TRBJ2-7, with TRBD2 as a possible D gene (6 bases). This clonotype originated in a man younger than 35 with Graves' hyperthyroidism. Sample: blood. The CDR3 protein is CASTRTGDAGYEQYF. In DNA, the CDR3 is TGTGCCAGCACGAGAACGGGAGATGCCGGCTACGAGCAGTACTTC.